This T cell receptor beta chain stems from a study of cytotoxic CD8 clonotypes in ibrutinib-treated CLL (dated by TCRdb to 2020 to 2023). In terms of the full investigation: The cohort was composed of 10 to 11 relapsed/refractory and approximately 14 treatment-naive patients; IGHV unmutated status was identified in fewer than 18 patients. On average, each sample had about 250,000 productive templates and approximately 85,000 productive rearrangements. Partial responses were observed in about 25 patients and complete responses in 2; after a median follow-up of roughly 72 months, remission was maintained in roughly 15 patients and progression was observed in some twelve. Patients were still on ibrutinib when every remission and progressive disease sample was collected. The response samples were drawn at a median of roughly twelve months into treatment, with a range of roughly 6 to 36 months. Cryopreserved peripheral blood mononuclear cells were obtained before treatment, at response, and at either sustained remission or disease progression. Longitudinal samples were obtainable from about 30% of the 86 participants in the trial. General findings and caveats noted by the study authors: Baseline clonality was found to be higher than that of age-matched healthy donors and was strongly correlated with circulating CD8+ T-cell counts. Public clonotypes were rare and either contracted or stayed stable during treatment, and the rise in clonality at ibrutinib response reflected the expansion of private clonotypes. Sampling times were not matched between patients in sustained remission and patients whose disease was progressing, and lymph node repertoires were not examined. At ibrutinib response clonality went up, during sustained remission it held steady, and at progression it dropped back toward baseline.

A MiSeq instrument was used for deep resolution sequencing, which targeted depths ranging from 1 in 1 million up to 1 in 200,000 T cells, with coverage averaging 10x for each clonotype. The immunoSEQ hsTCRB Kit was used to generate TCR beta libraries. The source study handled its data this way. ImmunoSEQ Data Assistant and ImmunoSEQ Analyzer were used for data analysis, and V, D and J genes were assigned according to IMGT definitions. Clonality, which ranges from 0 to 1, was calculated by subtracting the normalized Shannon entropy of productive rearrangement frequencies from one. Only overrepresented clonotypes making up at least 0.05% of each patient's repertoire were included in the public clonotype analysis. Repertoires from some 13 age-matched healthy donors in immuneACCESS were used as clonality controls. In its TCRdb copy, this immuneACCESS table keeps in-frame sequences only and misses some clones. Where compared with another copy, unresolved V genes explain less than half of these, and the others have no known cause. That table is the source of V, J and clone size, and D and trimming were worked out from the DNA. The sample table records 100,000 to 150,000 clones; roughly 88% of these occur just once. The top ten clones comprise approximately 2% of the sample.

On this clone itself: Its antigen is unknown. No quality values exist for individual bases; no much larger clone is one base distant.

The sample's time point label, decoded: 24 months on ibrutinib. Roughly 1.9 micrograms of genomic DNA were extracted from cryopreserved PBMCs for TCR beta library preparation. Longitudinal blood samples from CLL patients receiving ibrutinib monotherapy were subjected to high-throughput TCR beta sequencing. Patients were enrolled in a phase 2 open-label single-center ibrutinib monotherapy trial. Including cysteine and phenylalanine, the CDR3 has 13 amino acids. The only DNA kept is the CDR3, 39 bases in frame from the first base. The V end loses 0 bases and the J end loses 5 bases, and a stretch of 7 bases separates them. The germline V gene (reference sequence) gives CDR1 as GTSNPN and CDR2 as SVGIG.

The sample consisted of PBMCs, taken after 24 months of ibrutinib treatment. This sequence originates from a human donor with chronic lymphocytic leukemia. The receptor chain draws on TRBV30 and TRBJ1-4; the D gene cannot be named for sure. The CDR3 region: CAWSVRLNEKLFF. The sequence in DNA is TGTGCCTGGAGTGTACGTCTAAATGAAAAACTGTTTTTT.